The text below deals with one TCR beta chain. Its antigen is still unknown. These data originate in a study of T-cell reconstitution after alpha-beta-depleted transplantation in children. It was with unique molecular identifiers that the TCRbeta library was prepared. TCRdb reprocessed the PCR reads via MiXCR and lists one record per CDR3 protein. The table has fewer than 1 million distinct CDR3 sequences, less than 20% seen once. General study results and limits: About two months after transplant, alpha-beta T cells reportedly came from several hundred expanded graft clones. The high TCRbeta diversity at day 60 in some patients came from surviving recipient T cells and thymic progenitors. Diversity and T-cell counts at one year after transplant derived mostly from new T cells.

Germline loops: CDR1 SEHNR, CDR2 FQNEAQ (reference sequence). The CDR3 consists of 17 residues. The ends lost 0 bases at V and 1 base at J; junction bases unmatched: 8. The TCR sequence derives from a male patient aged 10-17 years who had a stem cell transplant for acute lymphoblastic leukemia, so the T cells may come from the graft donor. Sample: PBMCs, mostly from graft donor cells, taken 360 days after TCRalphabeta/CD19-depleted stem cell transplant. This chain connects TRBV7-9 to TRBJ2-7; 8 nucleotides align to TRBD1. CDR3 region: CASSLAPLDRGSYEQYF. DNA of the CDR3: TGTGCCAGCAGCTTAGCCCCTCTCGACAGGGGATCCTACGAGCAGTACTTC.